These T cell receptor beta chains were read from a single sample in a study of regulatory T cells in long-lasting Graves disease. TCRdb called the multiplex PCR reads again in MiXCR, with one record for every CDR3 protein. Counted here are 300,000 to 350,000 distinct CDR3 sequences, about 18% occurring once; the ten biggest clones make up around 30%. The sequenced sample was peripheral blood mononuclear cells (PBMCs), obtained when the disease was refractory, from a patient treated with antithyroid drugs. All receptors derive from a female donor with Graves disease. CDR3s include the opening cysteine and the closing phenylalanine or tryptophan. A D gene is named only where the DNA matches it firmly. The size entry is marked missing in some rows and otherwise reads once, few, many or a size class.

D gene: .
J gene: TRBJ2-2
CDR3 length: 14
clone size: .
V gene: TRBV3-1
CDR3 protein: CASSLGGSTGELFF
CDR3 DNA: TGTGCCAGCAGCCTCGGGGGCTCCACCGGGGAGCTGTTTTTT

D gene: .
J gene: TRBJ1-5
CDR3 length: 17
clone size: few
V gene: TRBV6-5
CDR3 protein: CASSYPILGLSSQPQHF
CDR3 DNA: TGTGCCAGCAGTTACCCAATTTTGGGGCTCAGCAGTCAGCCCCAGCATTTT

D gene: .
J gene: TRBJ2-7
CDR3 length: 15
clone size: many
V gene: TRBV7-2
CDR3 protein: CASSPGGGQVYEQYF
CDR3 DNA: TGTGCCAGCAGCCCTGGGGGGGGGCAGGTATACGAGCAGTACTTC

D gene: TRBD2
J gene: TRBJ2-7
CDR3 length: 15
clone size: many
V gene: TRBV27
CDR3 protein: CASSPLKGLNYEQYF
CDR3 DNA: TGTGCCAGCAGTCCGTTGAAGGGACTAAACTACGAGCAGTACTTC

D gene: TRBD1
J gene: TRBJ2-7
CDR3 length: 16
clone size: few
V gene: TRBV6-1
CDR3 protein: CASSVGGTAFPYEQYF
CDR3 DNA: TGTGCCAGCAGTGTGGGTGGGACAGCCTTTCCCTACGAGCAGTACTTC

D gene: .
J gene: TRBJ1-3
CDR3 length: 15
clone size: .
V gene: TRBV10-3
CDR3 protein: CAISESQSSGNTIYF
CDR3 DNA: TGTGCCATCAGTGAGTCCCAGAGCTCTGGAAACACCATATATTTT

D gene: .
J gene: TRBJ2-7
CDR3 length: 14
clone size: many
V gene: TRBV15
CDR3 protein: CATSRARGSYEQYF
CDR3 DNA: TGTGCCACCAGCAGAGCCAGGGGCTCCTACGAGCAGTACTTC

D gene: .
J gene: TRBJ2-2
CDR3 length: 17
clone size: few
V gene: TRBV27
CDR3 protein: CASSFQRQALNTGELFF
CDR3 DNA: TGTGCCAGCAGTTTCCAAAGACAGGCACTGAACACCGGGGAGCTGTTTTTT

D gene: TRBD2
J gene: TRBJ2-4
CDR3 length: 19
clone size: many
V gene: TRBV2
CDR3 protein: CASSAGTSGRTVAKNIQYF
CDR3 DNA: TGTGCCAGCAGTGCCGGGACTAGCGGGAGGACTGTAGCCAAAAACATTCAGTACTTC

D gene: TRBD1
J gene: TRBJ2-5
CDR3 length: 13
clone size: few
V gene: TRBV7-8
CDR3 protein: CASSFTGAETQYF
CDR3 DNA: TGTGCCAGCAGCTTCACAGGGGCCGAGACCCAGTACTTC

D gene: TRBD1
J gene: TRBJ2-1
CDR3 length: 15
clone size: few
V gene: TRBV12-3/TRBV12-4
CDR3 protein: CASSQDRSSYNEQFF
CDR3 DNA: TGTGCCAGCAGTCAGGACAGGAGCTCCTACAATGAGCAGTTCTTC

D gene: .
J gene: TRBJ1-1
CDR3 length: 16
clone size: many
V gene: TRBV10-3
CDR3 protein: CAISETGRGRRTEAFF
CDR3 DNA: TGTGCCATCAGTGAGACCGGCCGAGGGAGGAGGACTGAAGCTTTCTTT

D gene: .
J gene: TRBJ1-2
CDR3 length: 17
clone size: few
V gene: TRBV29-1
CDR3 protein: CSVARRPGVRWIGGYTF
CDR3 DNA: TGCAGCGTTGCGAGAAGACCGGGTGTCCGGTGGATTGGAGGCTACACCTTC

D gene: .
J gene: TRBJ1-5
CDR3 length: 13
clone size: many
V gene: TRBV4-3
CDR3 protein: CASSQDRGQPQHF
CDR3 DNA: TGCGCCAGCAGCCAAGATAGGGGTCAGCCCCAGCATTTT

D gene: TRBD1
J gene: TRBJ1-4
CDR3 length: 17
clone size: many
V gene: TRBV9
CDR3 protein: CASSVRQTGYIDEKLFF
CDR3 DNA: TGTGCCAGCAGCGTTAGACAGACAGGGTATATCGATGAAAAACTGTTTTTT

D gene: TRBD2
J gene: TRBJ2-3
CDR3 length: 15
clone size: .
V gene: TRBV6-1
CDR3 protein: CASKRAGGGLDTQYF
CDR3 DNA: TGTGCCAGCAAGCGTGCGGGAGGAGGGTTGGATACGCAGTATTTT

D gene: .
J gene: TRBJ1-2
CDR3 length: 13
clone size: few
V gene: TRBV7-2
CDR3 protein: CASSRKGGDGYTF
CDR3 DNA: TGTGCCAGCAGCCGAAAAGGGGGAGATGGCTACACCTTC

D gene: .
J gene: TRBJ1-2
CDR3 length: 16
clone size: many
V gene: TRBV6-5
CDR3 protein: CASSYSGGGITYGYTF
CDR3 DNA: TGTGCCAGCAGTTACTCCGGGGGAGGAATCACCTATGGCTACACCTTC

D gene: .
J gene: TRBJ2-5
CDR3 length: 13
clone size: .
V gene: TRBV20-1
CDR3 protein: CSAREAGRETQYF
CDR3 DNA: TGCAGTGCTAGAGAAGCAGGGAGAGAGACCCAGTACTTC

D gene: TRBD2
J gene: TRBJ2-7
CDR3 length: 15
clone size: .
V gene: TRBV7-2
CDR3 protein: CASSQGDGLGAEQYF
CDR3 DNA: TGTGCCAGCAGCCAAGGCGACGGACTAGGGGCCGAGCAGTACTTC

D gene: .
J gene: TRBJ1-2
CDR3 length: 14
clone size: .
V gene: TRBV11-2
CDR3 protein: CASSLGPQWDGYTF
CDR3 DNA: TGTGCCAGCAGCTTAGGGCCCCAATGGGATGGCTACACCTTC

D gene: .
J gene: TRBJ1-5
CDR3 length: 13
clone size: many
V gene: TRBV2
CDR3 protein: CASSAPANQPQHF
CDR3 DNA: TGTGCCAGCAGTGCCCCGGCCAATCAGCCCCAGCATTTT

D gene: .
J gene: TRBJ1-1
CDR3 length: 16
clone size: many
V gene: TRBV6-5
CDR3 protein: CASSYWGYPMNTEAFF
CDR3 DNA: TGTGCCAGCAGTTACTGGGGGTACCCCATGAACACTGAAGCTTTCTTT

D gene: .
J gene: TRBJ1-5
CDR3 length: 12
clone size: .
V gene: TRBV5-6
CDR3 protein: CASSLMSQPQHF
CDR3 DNA: TGTGCCAGCAGCTTGATGTCTCAGCCCCAGCATTTT

D gene: .
J gene: TRBJ2-5
CDR3 length: 13
clone size: many
V gene: TRBV12-3/TRBV12-4
CDR3 protein: CASSILGGETQYF
CDR3 DNA: TGTGCCAGCAGTATATTAGGTGGAGAGACCCAGTACTTC

D gene: .
J gene: TRBJ1-2
CDR3 length: 12
clone size: few
V gene: TRBV6-2/TRBV6-3
CDR3 protein: CASSSRDYGYTF
CDR3 DNA: TGTGCCAGCAGTAGCAGGGACTATGGCTACACCTTC

D gene: TRBD1
J gene: TRBJ1-5
CDR3 length: 10
clone size: many
V gene: TRBV6-1
CDR3 protein: CASSGGTGAF
CDR3 DNA: TGTGCCAGCAGTGGGGGGACAGGGGCTTTT

D gene: .
J gene: TRBJ1-1
CDR3 length: 11
clone size: many
V gene: TRBV12-3/TRBV12-4
CDR3 protein: CASSLYREAFF
CDR3 DNA: TGTGCCAGCAGTTTATACAGGGAAGCTTTCTTT

D gene: .
J gene: TRBJ1-5
CDR3 length: 15
clone size: many
V gene: TRBV7-2
CDR3 protein: CASSQGTLGNQPQHF
CDR3 DNA: TGTGCCAGCAGCCAAGGGACATTAGGCAATCAGCCCCAGCATTTT

D gene: .
J gene: TRBJ1-5
CDR3 length: 13
clone size: .
V gene: TRBV18
CDR3 protein: CASSTSINQPQHF
CDR3 DNA: TGTGCCAGCTCGACGAGTATTAATCAGCCCCAGCATTTT

D gene: .
J gene: TRBJ1-2
CDR3 length: 12
clone size: .
V gene: TRBV7-9
CDR3 protein: CASNGEGYGYTF
CDR3 DNA: TGTGCCAGCAACGGTGAGGGCTATGGCTACACCTTC

D gene: TRBD1
J gene: TRBJ1-2
CDR3 length: 14
clone size: many
V gene: TRBV12-3/TRBV12-4
CDR3 protein: CASSLYQGASGYTF
CDR3 DNA: TGTGCCAGCAGTTTATATCAGGGGGCGTCTGGCTACACCTTC

D gene: .
J gene: TRBJ1-5
CDR3 length: 13
clone size: few
V gene: TRBV7-9
CDR3 protein: CASTDGSNQPQHF
CDR3 DNA: TGTGCCAGCACTGACGGGAGCAATCAGCCCCAGCATTTT

D gene: .
J gene: TRBJ2-2
CDR3 length: 20
clone size: .
V gene: TRBV3-1
CDR3 protein: CASSQERRGRPTWNTGELFF
CDR3 DNA: TGTGCCAGCAGCCAAGAACGGCGGGGACGGCCCACGTGGAACACCGGGGAGCTGTTTTTT

D gene: .
J gene: TRBJ1-5
CDR3 length: 13
clone size: many
V gene: TRBV12-3/TRBV12-4
CDR3 protein: CASRMDSNQPQHF
CDR3 DNA: TGTGCCAGCAGGATGGATAGCAATCAGCCCCAGCATTTT

D gene: TRBD1
J gene: TRBJ2-5
CDR3 length: 17
clone size: few
V gene: TRBV6-4
CDR3 protein: CASSDSPRTGVQETQYF
CDR3 DNA: TGTGCCAGCAGTGACTCGCCAAGGACAGGGGTCCAAGAGACCCAGTACTTC

D gene: TRBD1
J gene: TRBJ1-2
CDR3 length: 15
clone size: many
V gene: TRBV6-1
CDR3 protein: CASSEADRGSVGYTF
CDR3 DNA: TGTGCCAGCAGTGAAGCGGACAGGGGGTCGGTCGGCTACACCTTC

D gene: TRBD1
J gene: TRBJ2-2
CDR3 length: 14
clone size: many
V gene: TRBV29-1
CDR3 protein: CSGGGQGGTGELFF
CDR3 DNA: TGCAGCGGAGGCGGACAGGGAGGCACCGGGGAGCTGTTTTTT

D gene: TRBD1
J gene: TRBJ2-7
CDR3 length: 14
clone size: .
V gene: TRBV7-8
CDR3 protein: CASSFEGQTHEQYF
CDR3 DNA: TGTGCCAGCAGCTTTGAGGGACAGACCCACGAGCAGTACTTC

D gene: .
J gene: TRBJ1-1
CDR3 length: 12
clone size: many
V gene: TRBV19
CDR3 protein: CASSTNREGAFF
CDR3 DNA: TGTGCCAGTAGTACCAACAGGGAAGGAGCTTTCTTT

D gene: .
J gene: TRBJ2-7
CDR3 length: 15
clone size: many
V gene: TRBV7-9
CDR3 protein: CASSNVYGHDDEQYF
CDR3 DNA: TGTGCCAGCAGCAACGTTTACGGACACGACGACGAGCAGTACTTC

D gene: .
J gene: TRBJ1-1
CDR3 length: 14
clone size: few
V gene: TRBV28
CDR3 protein: CASSLTGSATEAFF
CDR3 DNA: TGTGCCAGCAGTTTAACAGGGTCAGCCACTGAAGCTTTCTTT

D gene: TRBD2
J gene: TRBJ2-5
CDR3 length: 13
clone size: many
V gene: TRBV29-1
CDR3 protein: CSGRLAGGETQYF
CDR3 DNA: TGCAGCGGAAGACTAGCGGGAGGCGAGACCCAGTACTTC

D gene: TRBD2
J gene: TRBJ2-5
CDR3 length: 14
clone size: .
V gene: TRBV20-1
CDR3 protein: CSARGLAGQETQYF
CDR3 DNA: TGCAGTGCTAGAGGACTAGCGGGCCAAGAGACCCAGTACTTC

D gene: .
J gene: TRBJ2-2
CDR3 length: 12
clone size: .
V gene: TRBV12-3/TRBV12-4
CDR3 protein: CASTGPPGSCFF
CDR3 DNA: .

D gene: TRBD1
J gene: TRBJ1-1
CDR3 length: 14
clone size: many
V gene: TRBV19
CDR3 protein: CASDYGTANTEAFF
CDR3 DNA: TGTGCCAGTGATTACGGGACAGCGAACACTGAAGCTTTCTTT

D gene: .
J gene: TRBJ2-2
CDR3 length: 16
clone size: .
V gene: TRBV28
CDR3 protein: CASSLGPPGAGGELFF
CDR3 DNA: TGTGCCAGCAGTTTGGGTCCCCCGGGGGCGGGGGGGGAGCTGTTTTTT

D gene: .
J gene: TRBJ1-2
CDR3 length: 15
clone size: few
V gene: TRBV11-2
CDR3 protein: CASSLVAGANYGYTF
CDR3 DNA: TGTGCCAGCAGCTTAGTAGCGGGGGCGAACTATGGCTACACCTTC

D gene: TRBD2
J gene: TRBJ2-7
CDR3 length: 14
clone size: .
V gene: TRBV20-1
CDR3 protein: CSAAPPGLADEQYF
CDR3 DNA: TGCAGTGCAGCCCCCCCGGGACTAGCCGACGAGCAGTACTTC

D gene: TRBD1
J gene: TRBJ1-6
CDR3 length: 18
clone size: many
V gene: TRBV12-5
CDR3 protein: CASGSGYGTGLFNSPLHF
CDR3 DNA: TGTGCTAGTGGTTCGGGTTACGGGACAGGGCTTTTCAATTCACCCCTCCACTTT

D gene: .
J gene: TRBJ1-1
CDR3 length: 17
clone size: .
V gene: TRBV30
CDR3 protein: CAWSVQFPLGRNTEAFF
CDR3 DNA: TGTGCCTGGAGTGTACAATTCCCGTTAGGGAGGAACACTGAAGCTTTCTTT

D gene: .
J gene: TRBJ1-4
CDR3 length: 11
clone size: few
V gene: TRBV3-1
CDR3 protein: CASSHGGGLFF
CDR3 DNA: TGTGCCAGCAGCCACGGGGGTGGGCTGTTTTTT

D gene: .
J gene: TRBJ2-6
CDR3 length: 16
clone size: many
V gene: TRBV2
CDR3 protein: CASVQGPRTGANVLTF
CDR3 DNA: TGTGCCAGCGTCCAGGGGCCTCGGACGGGGGCCAACGTCCTGACTTTC

D gene: TRBD2
J gene: TRBJ2-5
CDR3 length: 11
clone size: .
V gene: TRBV28
CDR3 protein: CASSDSGSEYF
CDR3 DNA: TGTGCCAGCAGCGATAGCGGGAGTGAGTACTTC

D gene: TRBD1
J gene: TRBJ2-7
CDR3 length: 14
clone size: few
V gene: TRBV19
CDR3 protein: CASSETGNPYEQYF
CDR3 DNA: TGTGCCAGTAGTGAGACAGGGAATCCCTACGAGCAGTACTTC